This T cell receptor (beta chain) was obtained from a study of cytomegalovirus exposure and HLA in healthy donors. Primers for the PCR totalled 60 Vbeta and 13 Jbeta. Some clones are missing from TCRdb's copy, which holds only in-frame ones; the method was immunoSEQ multiplex PCR. The sample is made up of 150,000 to 200,000 clones, and the top ten hold 6.5% of it. The CDR3 sequence is 15 residues long. CDR1 and CDR2 from the germline V gene are MDHEN and SYDVKM. V was cut by 6 bases and J by 10 bases, with 24 bases left in between. This receptor was identified in a young man in good health and CMV-seronegative. The chain recombines TRBV28 with TRBJ1-1; tentative D call: TRBD1 (6 bases). The sequencing input was PBMCs. The CDR3 reads CASSLPRGDAMRAFF. The CDR3 bases are TGTGCCAGCAGCCTCCCCAGGGGCGACGCCATGAGAGCTTTCTTT.